Below, 28 T cell receptor beta chains from the same sample are listed, as sequenced in a study of Ad26.COV2.S vaccination and SARS-CoV-2 variants. The method was immunoSEQ multiplex PCR; TCRdb's version includes in-frame clones alone and lacks a portion of them. This table holds 300,000 to 350,000 clones, less than 90% found once. The treatment here: some 20 received Ad26.COV2.S at low or high dose, single or two shots; about 5 received placebo; per-sample allocation not given. Vaccine and placebo recipients were sampled on day 63 after the first injection. The specimen comprised peripheral blood, sampled in a trial of Ad26.COV2.S vaccine versus placebo. These receptors were obtained from a person aged 18 to 59 who received the Ad26.COV2.S COVID-19 vaccine or a placebo.

V is TRBV28 and J is TRBJ2-3, with D possibly TRBD1 on 6 matching bases. The CDR3 is 15 amino acids. Germline V gene sequence: CDR1 MDHEN, CDR2 SYDVKM. V lost 7 bases and J lost 5, with 19 bases in between. The DNA of the CDR3 is TGTGCCAGCAAAGCATCAACAGGGCCTTTAGATACGCAGTATTTT. The encoded protein is CASKASTGPLDTQYF.

The CDR3 loop is CATSRDTGMGQPQHF. The CDR3 DNA is TGTGCCACCAGCAGAGACACAGGGATGGGTCAGCCCCAGCATTTT. The gene calls are TRBV15 and TRBJ1-5; possibly TRBD1 for D (6 bases). The V gene's germline CDR1 is LNHNV and CDR2 YYDKDF (reference sequence). The CDR3 consists of 15 residues. Trimming cost V 0 bases and J 6 bases, with 12 bases left between them.

V usage is TRBV5-1 and J usage is TRBJ2-5; no clear D. Trimming stripped 5 bases from V and 3 bases from J, with 5 bases between. Per the germline V gene, CDR1 is SGHRS and CDR2 is YFSETQ. The CDR3 is made up of 11 amino acids. Here the CDR3 DNA reads TGCGCCAGCAGGGTTGAAGAGACCCAGTACTTC. Residues: CASRVEETQYF. Full variable domain (missing parts from reference TRBV5-1 and TRBJ2-5): KAGVTQTPRYLIKTRGQQVTLSCSPISGHRSVSWYQQTPGQGLQFLFEYFSETQRNKGNFPGRFSGRQFSNSRSEMNVSTLELGDSALYLCASRVEETQYFGPGTRLLVL.

This chain links TRBV10-3 with TRBJ2-1; tentative D call: TRBD1 (6 bases). V was shortened by 8 bases and J by 2 bases, with 10 bases between the two germline ends. This CDR3 spans 13 amino acids. CDR1 is ENHRY, CDR2 SYGVKD, per germline. Written as DNA, the CDR3 is TGTGCCATCCATGGGGACACCTACAATGAGCAGTTCTTC. It translates to CAIHGDTYNEQFF.

This chain joins TRBV9 and TRBJ2-6, with 8 bases lining up with TRBD1. Unmatched junction bases numbered 6, after V lost 1 base and J lost 0 bases. The germline V gene has CDR1 SGDLS and CDR2 YYNGEE. CDR3 length equals 18 residues. CDR3 sequence (DNA): TGTGCCAGCAGCGTACTGGGACAGGCCCACTCTGGGGCCAACGTCCTGACTTTC. Translated, it gives CASSVLGQAHSGANVLTF.

This chain connects TRBV6-5 to TRBJ1-4; 8 positions match TRBD1. With V trimmed by 6 bases and J by 6 bases, 9 bases remained unmatched. The V gene's germline CDR1 is MNHEY and CDR2 SVGAGI. This CDR3 is 15 amino acids long. The CDR3 DNA reads TGTGCCAGCAGCCCCACCGGACAGGGTTATGAAAAACTGTTTTTT. This translates into CASSPTGQGYEKLFF.

This clone was seen once. The chain couples TRBV6-4 to TRBJ1-3, with TRBD1 matching over 12 bases. V shed 9 bases, J shed 2 bases, and the junction held 5 bases outside the gene matches. CDR3 length equals 15 residues. Germline V lookup: CDR1 MRHNA, CDR2 SNTAGT. The CDR3 is CASSRDRGPGNTIYF. CDR3 DNA sequence: TGTGCCAGTTCCCGGGACAGGGGGCCTGGAAACACCATATATTTT.

This clone was found a few times. V usage is TRBV15 and J usage is TRBJ2-7; 8 positions agree with TRBD2. The V gene's germline CDR1 is LNHNV and CDR2 YYDKDF (reference sequence). V lost 4 bases to trimming and J lost 4 bases; unmatched junction nucleotides: 6. The CDR3 loop spans 14 amino acids. This chain's CDR3 is CATSIGGDSYEQYF. For the CDR3, the DNA is TGTGCCACCAGCATCGGGGGGGACTCATACGAGCAGTACTTC.

The CDR3 DNA is TGTGCCAGCAGCCAAGATACGTCCGGTAGGGAACTGTTTTTT. Its protein product is CASSQDTSGRELFF. The rearrangement joins TRBV14 to TRBJ1-4; unclear D gene. The length of the CDR3 is 14 residues. Germline V gene lookup returns CDR1 SGHDN and CDR2 FVKESK. Trimming took off 0 bases at V and 12 bases at J, with 14 bases between the two ends.

V gene TRBV6-1 combines with J gene TRBJ2-6; D ambiguous. The CDR3 consists of 18 residues. Germline values: CDR1 MNHNS, CDR2 SASEGT. V lost 4 bases to trimming and J lost 0 bases, with 16 bases between them. CDR3 nucleotides: TGTGCCAGCAGTGCCTCGGAGCTGCGGCTCTCTGGGGCCAACGTCCTGACTTTC. This codes for CASSASELRLSGANVLTF.

This rearrangement joins TRBV7-8 to TRBJ2-2, with D hard to call. The CDR3 loop spans 13 amino acids. V was cut by 6 bases and J by 1 base, with 6 bases left in between. Per the germline V gene, CDR1 is SGHVS and CDR2 is FQNEAQ. The CDR3 nucleotides read TGTGCCAGCAGTAACGAGAACACCGGGGAGCTGTTTTTT. Its translation: CASSNENTGELFF.

V is TRBV7-3 and J is TRBJ1-1, with 7 bases identical to TRBD1. Trimming cost V 6 bases and J 4 bases; bases outside gene matches: 8. This CDR3 is 14 amino acids long. Per germline, CDR1 SGHTA and CDR2 FQGTGA. The CDR3 DNA is TGTGCCAGCAGACCCGGACAGGTTTCCACTGAAGCTTTCTTT. Protein: CASRPGQVSTEAFF.

The chain uses TRBV7-2 and TRBJ1-3; maybe TRBD1 (6 bases). Between the trimmed V and J ends, which lost 6 bases and 0 bases, there was a span of 15 bases. CDR1 is SGHTA and CDR2 is FQGNSA in the germline V gene. This CDR3 region has 16 residues. Written as DNA, the CDR3 is TGTGCCAGCAGGAGGAGGACAGCGAACTCTGGAAACACCATATATTTT. Amino acid sequence: CASRRRTANSGNTIYF.

This clone has ten or more counts. This chain connects TRBV5-1 to TRBJ2-3; no firm D call. The germline V and J ends were trimmed by 0 bases and 6 bases, with 5 bases remaining between them. Looked up from germline, CDR1 is SGHRS and CDR2 is YFSETQ. The CDR3 loop spans 12 amino acids. The CDR3 spells CASSLDSDTQYF. DNA for the CDR3: TGCGCCAGCAGCTTGGACTCGGATACGCAGTATTTT. The full variable domain, rest sourced from reference TRBV5-1 and TRBJ2-3, is KAGVTQTPRYLIKTRGQQVTLSCSPISGHRSVSWYQQTPGQGLQFLFEYFSETQRNKGNFPGRFSGRQFSNSRSEMNVSTLELGDSALYLCASSLDSDTQYFGPGTRLTVL.

The chain has TRBV29-1 and TRBJ1-4, with TRBD1 matching over 9 bases. CDR1 and CDR2 (germline): SQVTM, ANQGSEA. Trimming at V came to 6 bases and at J to 8 bases, leaving 7 bases not matched to a gene. The CDR3 is 13 residues long. The CDR3 sequence: CSVVTGGWEKLFF. The DNA of the CDR3 is TGCAGCGTCGTTACAGGGGGCTGGGAAAAACTGTTTTTT.

V and J are TRBV11-2 and TRBJ2-1; weak D call: TRBD1 (5 bases). Germline V CDR1 and CDR2: SGHAT, FQNNGV. Trimming took off 5 bases at V and 0 bases at J, with 17 bases between the two ends. The CDR3 runs 17 residues. In nucleotides, the CDR3 is TGTGCCAGCAGCCTAGGAGACAGCTCCTACTCCTACAATGAGCAGTTCTTC. As protein: CASSLGDSSYSYNEQFF.

CDR3 nucleotide sequence: TGTGCCACCAGCAGAGGGACAGGGCAGTTTGGCTACACCTTC. The encoded protein is CATSRGTGQFGYTF. The chain combines TRBV15 with TRBJ1-2; 8 bases map to TRBD1. CDR3 length equals 14 residues. With V trimmed by 1 base and J by 7 bases, 5 bases remained unmatched. Looked up from germline, CDR1 is LNHNV and CDR2 is YYDKDF (reference sequence). Using reference TRBV15 and TRBJ1-2 for the parts outside the CDR3, the full variable domain is DAMVIQNPRYQVTQFGKPVTLSCSQTLNHNVMYWYQQKSSQAPKLLFHYYDKDFNNEADTPDNFQSRRPNTSFCFLDIRSPGLGDTAMYLCATSRGTGQFGYTFGSGTRLTVV.

This clone was detected once. J is TRBJ2-3 and V is TRBV7-9; TRBD2 matches at 7 bases. Germline V gene lookup returns CDR1 SEHNR and CDR2 FQNEAQ (reference sequence). The V gene end was trimmed by 5 bases and the J gene end by 0 bases; junction bases not matched to a gene: 11. The CDR3 extends over 17 amino acids. The CDR3 loop reads CASSLWGGITSTDTQYF. Here the CDR3 DNA reads TGTGCCAGCAGCCTTTGGGGGGGGATCACTAGCACAGATACGCAGTATTTT.

The chain links TRBV18 to TRBJ2-5, with TRBD1 identical over 8 bases. The trim removed 3 bases at V and 4 bases at J, leaving 13 bases unmatched. The germline gives CDR1 KGHSH, CDR2 LQKENI. This CDR3 region has 17 residues. DNA for the CDR3: TGTGCCAGCTCACCTATGCCAGGGGGCGCGTCGGGAGAGACCCAGTACTTC. Translating gives CASSPMPGGASGETQYF.

This clone was picked up one time. V usage is TRBV3-1 (or the pseudogene TRBV3-2) and J usage is TRBJ2-7; D tentatively reads TRBD1 or TRBD2 (5 bases each). Germline-derived CDR1 and CDR2 are LGHDT and YNNKEL (reference sequence). Trimming removed 1 base from V and 3 bases from J, with 10 bases in between. This CDR3 contains 14 residues. The CDR3 loop reads CASSQVRDDYEQYF. The CDR3 DNA follows: TGTGCCAGCAGCCAAGTTAGGGACGACTACGAGCAGTACTTC.

The genes are TRBV6-5 and TRBJ1-1; 7 nucleotides agree with TRBD1. The germline V gene encodes CDR1 MNHEY and CDR2 SVGAGI. V gave up 7 bases and J gave up 8 bases; unmatched junction bases: 7. The CDR3 has 12 residues. CDR3 sequence reads: CASMRDSGEAFF. The CDR3 DNA follows: TGTGCCAGCATGAGGGACAGCGGGGAAGCTTTCTTT.

The chain carries TRBV5-1 and TRBJ1-1, with TRBD1 matching over 7 bases. The CDR3 contains 18 residues. V lost 4 bases, J lost 1 base, and 16 bases stayed unmatched. Looked up from germline, CDR1 is SGHRS and CDR2 is YFSETQ. This CDR3 is CASSTNPPGGTRNTEAFF. CDR3 DNA: TGCGCCAGCAGCACAAATCCGCCAGGGGGAACAAGGAACACTGAAGCTTTCTTT. The whole variable domain, filled in from reference TRBV5-1 and TRBJ1-1, reads KAGVTQTPRYLIKTRGQQVTLSCSPISGHRSVSWYQQTPGQGLQFLFEYFSETQRNKGNFPGRFSGRQFSNSRSEMNVSTLELGDSALYLCASSTNPPGGTRNTEAFFGQGTRLTVV.

The chain links TRBV5-4 to TRBJ2-7, with D perhaps assigned TRBD1 or TRBD2 (6 bases each). Trimming removed 4 bases at V and 5 bases at J, with 19 bases between. The CDR3 totals 15 residues. The germline V gene has CDR1 SGHNT and CDR2 YYREEE (reference sequence). The DNA for the CDR3 is TGTGCCAGCAGCCCAAGACCCAGGGGAGGCCACGAGCAGTACTTC. Translating it yields CASSPRPRGGHEQYF.

The rearrangement links TRBV6-5 to TRBJ1-1; 8 bases are a match to TRBD1. Germline trimming cut 4 bases from V and 5 bases from J; bases unmatched to any gene: 6. The CDR3 extends over 14 amino acids. The germline CDR1 and CDR2 sequences are MNHEY and SVGAGI. Here the CDR3 DNA reads TGTGCCAGCAGTTCTGGACAGGGCGGAACTGAAGCTTTCTTT. Translation: CASSSGQGGTEAFF.

V usage is TRBV12-5 and J usage is TRBJ1-6; no reliable D call. V was pared by 2 bases and J by 0 bases, with 11 bases between. The CDR3 is 17 amino acids. Looked up from germline, CDR1 is LGHNT and CDR2 is FRNRAP. In DNA, the CDR3 is TGTGCTAGTGGTTTGTACTTCCAGAGCTCCTATAATTCACCCCTCCACTTT. The encoded protein is CASGLYFQSSYNSPLHF.

The gene calls are TRBV18 and TRBJ2-2; no definite D call. Germline CDR1 KGHSH, CDR2 LQKENI. This CDR3 is built from 16 residues. The V end lost 6 bases, the J end lost 4 bases, and 18 bases lay between the germline ends. Written as DNA, the CDR3 is TGTGCCAGCTCCTACAACCTGCCAGATATCACCGGGGAGCTGTTTTTT. It codes for CASSYNLPDITGELFF.

The gene calls are TRBV14 and TRBJ1-1; unclear D gene. Germline CDR1 and CDR2: SGHDN and FVKESK. With 5 bases removed from V and 5 bases from J, the gap between germline ends came to 9 bases. The CDR3 length is 12 residues. CDR3 region: CASSEPGTEAFF. The DNA of the CDR3 is TGTGCCAGCAGCGAACCGGGTACTGAAGCTTTCTTT. The full variable domain, its missing parts supplied by reference TRBV14 and TRBJ1-1, is EAGVTQFPSHSVIEKGQTVTLRCDPISGHDNLYWYRRVMGKEIKFLLHFVKESKQDESGMPNNRFLAERTGGTYSTLKVQPAELEDSGVYFCASSEPGTEAFFGQGTRLTVV.

Here the CDR3 DNA reads TGTGCCAGCAGTTTAGCGGGGGGCGAGGGAGAGACCCAGTACTTC. This sequence encodes CASSLAGGEGETQYF. V and J are TRBV6-2 or TRBV6-3 and TRBJ2-5; 10 bases are a match to TRBD2. J lost 4 bases, V lost 4 bases, and 6 bases had no gene match. Per germline, CDR1 MNHEY and CDR2 SVGEGT. This CDR3 comprises 15 residues.